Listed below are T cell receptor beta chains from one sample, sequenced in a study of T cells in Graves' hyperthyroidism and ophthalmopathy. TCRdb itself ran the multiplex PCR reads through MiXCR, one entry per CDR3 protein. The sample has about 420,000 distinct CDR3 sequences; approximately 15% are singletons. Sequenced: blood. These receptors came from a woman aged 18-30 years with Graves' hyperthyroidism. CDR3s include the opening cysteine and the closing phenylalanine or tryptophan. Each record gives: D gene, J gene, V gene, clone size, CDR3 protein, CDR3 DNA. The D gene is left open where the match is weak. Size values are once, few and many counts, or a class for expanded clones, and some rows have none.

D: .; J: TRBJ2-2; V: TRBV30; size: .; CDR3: CAWSAQGTGELFF; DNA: TGTGCCTGGAGCGCCCAAGGCACCGGGGAGCTGTTTTTT
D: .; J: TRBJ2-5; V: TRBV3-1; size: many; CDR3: CASSHPDSRQETQYF; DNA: TGTGCCAGCAGCCATCCGGACTCCCGCCAAGAGACCCAGTACTTC
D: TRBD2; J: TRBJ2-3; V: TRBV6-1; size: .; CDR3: CASSRLAGTADTQYF; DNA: TGTGCCAGCAGTAGGCTAGCGGGAACAGCAGATACGCAGTATTTT
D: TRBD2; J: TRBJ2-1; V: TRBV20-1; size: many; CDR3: CSAWEGLAGRNEQFF; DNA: TGCAGTGCTTGGGAGGGACTAGCGGGAAGGAATGAGCAGTTCTTC
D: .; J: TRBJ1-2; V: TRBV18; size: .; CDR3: CASSPLWADTAFYGYTF; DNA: TGTGCCAGCTCACCACTCTGGGCAGACACTGCCTTCTATGGCTACACCTTC
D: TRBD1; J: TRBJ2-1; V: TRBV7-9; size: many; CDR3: CASSSGGVYNEQFF; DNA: TGTGCCAGCAGTTCAGGGGGTGTGTACAATGAGCAGTTCTTC
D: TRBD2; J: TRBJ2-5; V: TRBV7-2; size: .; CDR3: CASSSSLGSGRGVETQYF; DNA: TGTGCCAGCAGCTCCTCCCTTGGGAGCGGGAGAGGGGTAGAGACCCAGTACTTC
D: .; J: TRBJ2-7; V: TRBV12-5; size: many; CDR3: CASGLGQGPTYEQYF; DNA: TGTGCTAGTGGTTTGGGGCAGGGGCCAACCTACGAGCAGTACTTC
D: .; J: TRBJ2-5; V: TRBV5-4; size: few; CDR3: CASSFIRRIQETQYF; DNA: TGTGCCAGCAGCTTTATCAGACGGATTCAAGAGACCCAGTACTTC
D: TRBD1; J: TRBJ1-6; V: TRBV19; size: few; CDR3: CASSISRTGYNSPLHF; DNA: TGTGCCAGTAGTATCTCCCGGACAGGGTATAATTCACCCCTCCACTTT
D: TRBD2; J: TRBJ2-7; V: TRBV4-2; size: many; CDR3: CASSQDGTSGSYEQYF; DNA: TGTGCCAGCAGCCAAGATGGGACTAGCGGCTCCTACGAGCAGTACTTC
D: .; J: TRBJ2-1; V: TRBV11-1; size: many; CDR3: CASSLDAGGLGLEEQFF; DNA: TGTGCCAGCAGCTTAGACGCCGGGGGGCTCGGCTTAGAGGAGCAGTTCTTC
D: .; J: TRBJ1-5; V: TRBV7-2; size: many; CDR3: CASSFTGSNQPQHF; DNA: TGTGCCAGCAGCTTCACTGGGAGCAATCAGCCCCAGCATTTT
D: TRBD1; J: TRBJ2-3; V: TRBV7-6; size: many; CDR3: CASSRPQGESTDTQYF; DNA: TGTGCCAGCAGCCGACCTCAGGGGGAGTCCACAGATACGCAGTATTTT
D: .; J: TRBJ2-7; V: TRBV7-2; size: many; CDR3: CASSSPNDYEQYF; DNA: TGTGCCAGCAGCTCACCAAACGACTACGAGCAGTACTTC
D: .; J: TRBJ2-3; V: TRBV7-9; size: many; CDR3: CASNPTLGDTQYF; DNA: TGTGCCAGCAACCCGACGCTAGGAGATACGCAGTATTTT
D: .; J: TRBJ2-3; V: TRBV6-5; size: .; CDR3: CASSSTGPRDTQYF; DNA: TGTGCCAGCAGTTCCACCGGACCCCGGGATACGCAGTATTTT
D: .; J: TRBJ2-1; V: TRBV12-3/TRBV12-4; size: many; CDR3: CASGGGGAWGVFF; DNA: TGTGCCAGCGGGGGAGGGGGGGCATGGGGGGTGTTCTTC
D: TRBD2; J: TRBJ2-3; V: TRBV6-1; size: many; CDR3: CASAYGGGAEDTQYF; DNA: TGTGCCAGCGCCTATGGCGGGGGGGCCGAAGATACGCAGTATTTT
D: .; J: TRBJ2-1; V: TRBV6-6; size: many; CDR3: CASSYLGGLRNEQFF; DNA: TGTGCCAGCAGTTACCTGGGAGGCCTGAGAAATGAGCAGTTCTTC
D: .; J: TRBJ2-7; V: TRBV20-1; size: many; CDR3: CSARADREGTYEQYF; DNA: TGCAGTGCTAGAGCAGACAGGGAGGGAACCTACGAGCAGTACTTC
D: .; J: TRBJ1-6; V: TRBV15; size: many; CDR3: CATSRPDRRSPLHF; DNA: TGTGCCACCAGCAGACCGGACAGACGGTCACCCCTCCACTTT